This T cell receptor (beta chain) was sequenced in a study of blood T cells in healthy people across ages. Together with a sample-barcoded 5' primer, a J-beta primer mix was included in a second PCR lasting roughly 6 to 12 cycles. TCRdb used MiXCR to reprocess the 5' RACE reads, holding one entry per CDR3 protein. This table has around 800,000 distinct CDR3 sequences, around half appearing once. Isolating PBMCs gave at least 7 million of these cells per sample. On this clonotype: Its antigen is currently unknown.

Study-level points and caveats: Significant beta diversity loss was already apparent by age approximately 40, declining roughly linearly.

The sample comprised blood. This clonotype was sampled from a man at least 80 years old in good health.

As DNA, the CDR3 is TGTGCCAGCAGCTTAGCGAGGAGCGGGACTAGCGTTCCCTACGAGCAGTACTTC. Translated, it gives CASSLARSGTSVPYEQYF. The chain has TRBV7-6 and TRBJ2-7, with TRBD2 identical over 10 bases. This CDR3 spans 18 amino acids. V dropped 0 bases and J dropped 2; count of bases not matched to a gene: 10. Germline lookup yields CDR1 SGHVS and CDR2 FNYEAQ.